The 32 T cell receptor beta chains given below trace back to one sample, sequenced in a study of T cell repertoires in cytomegalovirus infection. These receptors have no identified antigens. TCRdb re-called the reads through MiXCR, storing one row per CDR3 protein. The sample comprises around 710,000 distinct CDR3 sequences, just under 30% of which are singletons, and around 13% rests with the top ten. The starting material was cultured CD8+ T cells from PBMCs, obtained from culture after CMV antigen stimulation. The receptors here all came from a human donor in good health (CMV status not recorded). Some clones in this sample may be carry-over from other donors' samples.

The chain couples TRBV4-3 to TRBJ2-1, with a possible D match to TRBD2 (5 bases). The CDR3 loop spans 15 amino acids. Germline CDR1 and CDR2: LGHNA and YSLEER. Trimming removed 3 bases at V and 7 bases at J, with 16 bases between. The DNA for the CDR3 is TGCGCCAGCAGCCAGGGGAGTGGAGTGAGGAATGAGCAGTTCTTC. Encoded protein: CASSQGSGVRNEQFF.

This clonotype was seen only a few times. The gene calls are TRBV6-6 and TRBJ2-2; 8 bases are a match to TRBD1. CDR3 length: 13 residues. V was clipped by 2 bases and J by 14 bases; unmatched bases: 7. CDR1 and CDR2 (germline): MNHNY, SVGAGI (reference sequence). The CDR3 here is CASSYPGQGDLFF. CDR3 DNA sequence: TGTGCCAGCAGTTACCCCGGACAGGGTGATCTGTTTTTT.

The rearrangement uses TRBV20-1 and TRBJ1-5; possibly TRBD1 for D (5 bases). Germline V gene lookup returns CDR1 DFQATT and CDR2 SNEGSKA (reference sequence). V was shortened by 0 bases and J by 0 bases, with 18 bases between the two germline ends. This CDR3 region has 18 residues. The CDR3 is CSAREPRDGKYSNQPQHF. The CDR3 coding sequence is TGCAGTGCTAGAGAGCCCCGGGACGGAAAATATAGCAATCAGCCCCAGCATTTT.

The V call is TRBV11-2, the J call TRBJ1-1; 7 nucleotides line up with TRBD1. The CDR3 extends over 15 amino acids. Germline V gene sequence: CDR1 SGHAT, CDR2 FQNNGV. V lost 5 bases to trimming and J lost 1 base; unmatched junction nucleotides: 7. The CDR3 reads CASSPWTGTNTEAFF. The CDR3 DNA reads TGTGCCAGCAGCCCCTGGACAGGCACGAACACTGAAGCTTTCTTT.

This clonotype occurred a few times. This chain uses TRBV4-2 with TRBJ1-4; TRBD1 might be the D (6 bases). This CDR3 region has 17 residues. The germline CDR1 and CDR2 sequences are LGHNA and YNFKEQ. Trimming took off 0 bases at V and 8 bases at J, with 19 bases between the two ends. The CDR3, as DNA: TGTGCCAGCAGCCAAGATTGGGTGGTGGACAGCCTGGAAAAACTGTTTTTT. It is translated as CASSQDWVVDSLEKLFF.

The CDR3 DNA reads TGTGCCAGCAGGACGACAGGGGACCCTGAAGCTTTCTTT. Translating it yields CASRTTGDPEAFF. The chain uses TRBV7-6 and TRBJ1-1; 8 positions match TRBD1. Germline CDR1 SGHVS, CDR2 FNYEAQ. This CDR3 region has 13 residues. The V segment lost 6 bases and the J segment 6 bases; nucleotides outside the gene matches: 6.

This clonotype was recorded many times. The V gene is TRBV6-2 or TRBV6-3, the J gene TRBJ2-1, with D unclear. The length of the CDR3 is 12 residues. Germline V gene data show CDR1 as MNHEY and CDR2 as SVGEGT. V lost 2 bases to trimming and J lost 5 bases, with 4 bases between them. CDR3 region: CASSYPDNEQFF. The CDR3 region has the DNA TGTGCCAGCAGTTACCCAGACAATGAGCAGTTCTTC.

This clonotype was detected a few times. The V gene is TRBV4-1, the J gene TRBJ2-6; D gene uncertain. CDR3 length: 14 amino acids. Germline loops: CDR1 MGHRA, CDR2 YSYEKL. Trimming removed 0 bases at V and 4 bases at J, with 4 bases between. CDR3 protein: CASSQDKGANVLTF. The CDR3 DNA follows: TGCGCCAGCAGCCAAGACAAGGGGGCCAACGTCCTGACTTTC.

The CDR3 DNA reads TGCGCCAGCAGCCAGACCGGGGCTTGGAACACTGAAGCTTTCTTT. Amino acids: CASSQTGAWNTEAFF. The chain couples TRBV4-3 to TRBJ1-1; a possible D gene is TRBD1 (5 bases). The CDR3 runs 15 residues. Trimming cost V 3 bases and J 1 base, with 12 bases left between them. Germline-derived CDR1 and CDR2 are LGHNA and YSLEER.

The V and J genes are TRBV6-5 and TRBJ1-4; TRBD1 might be the D (5 bases). Trimming stripped 6 bases from V and 8 bases from J, with 16 bases between. Germline V gene data show CDR1 as MNHEY and CDR2 as SVGAGI. This CDR3 is built from 14 residues. CDR3 bases: TGTGCCAGCAGCCCGACAGTCCCAGGGGAAAAACTGTTTTTT. This sequence encodes CASSPTVPGEKLFF.

In this sample, this clonotype turned up many times. V and J are TRBV7-8 and TRBJ1-6, with 9 bases fitting TRBD1. The CDR3 has 18 amino acids. Unmatched junction bases numbered 16, after V lost 6 bases and J lost 7 bases. CDR1 SGHVS and CDR2 FQNEAQ come from the germline V gene. CDR3 sequence reads: CASSYTGQGLNQNSPLHF. The CDR3 DNA reads TGTGCCAGCAGTTATACGGGACAGGGACTTAATCAGAATTCACCCCTCCACTTT.

This clonotype was seen a handful of times. This rearrangement joins TRBV28 to TRBJ2-3; D could derive from TRBD1 or TRBD2 (6 bases each). V shed 5 bases and J shed 4 bases, with 19 bases lying between them. The CDR3 extends over 16 amino acids. Per germline, CDR1 MDHEN and CDR2 SYDVKM. The CDR3 coding sequence is TGTGCCAGCAGTCCCCTAGGGGGAAGGGGGGCAGATACGCAGTATTTT. This gives the protein CASSPLGGRGADTQYF.

This clonotype was seen a handful of times. J is TRBJ2-3 and V is TRBV14; 9 bases align to TRBD2. This CDR3 is 16 amino acids long. The V gene end was trimmed by 4 bases and the J gene end by 3 bases; junction bases not matched to a gene: 8. Germline V gene data show CDR1 as SGHDN and CDR2 as FVKESK. CDR3 region: CASSLRGTSMTDTQYF. Here the CDR3 DNA reads TGTGCCAGCAGCCTGCGCGGGACTAGCATGACAGATACGCAGTATTTT.

This clonotype was seen a few times. This chain uses TRBV10-3 with TRBJ2-2; TRBD1 is a possible D gene (7 bases). The germline V gene encodes CDR1 ENHRY and CDR2 SYGVKD. Trimming stripped 4 bases from V and 1 base from J, with 10 bases between. This CDR3 is 15 amino acids long. Written as DNA, the CDR3 is TGTGCCATCAGTGGGCAGGGGGGGAACACCGGGGAGCTGTTTTTT. This sequence encodes CAISGQGGNTGELFF.

This clonotype was observed a few times. The chain carries TRBV10-3 and TRBJ2-7, with 7 bases aligning to TRBD2. The CDR3 runs to 13 residues. CDR1 is ENHRY and CDR2 is SYGVKD in the germline V gene. The V segment lost 6 bases and the J segment 7 bases; nucleotides outside the gene matches: 9. The CDR3: CAIRLAIGGEQYF. CDR3 bases: TGTGCCATCAGACTAGCGATTGGGGGGGAGCAGTACTTC.

As concerns this clonotype: Just one base apart from a much larger clone, this may be a read error. The gene calls are TRBV7-2 and TRBJ2-6; D not resolved. Germline values: CDR1 SGHTA, CDR2 FQGNSA. This CDR3 has 16 residues. The CDR3 protein is CVSSLNSDSGANVLTF. As DNA, the CDR3 is TGTGTCAGCAGCTTAAACTCAGACTCTGGGGCCAACGTCCTGACTTTC.

The rearrangement joins TRBV6-2 or TRBV6-3 to TRBJ2-1; D may match TRBD1 or TRBD2 (6 bases each). The germline V and J ends were trimmed by 7 bases and 7 bases, with 17 bases remaining between them. The CDR3 is 14 residues long. Germline V gives CDR1 MNHEY, CDR2 SVGEGT. The CDR3 reads CASTLQGGINEQFF. CDR3 in DNA: TGTGCCAGCACTCTACAGGGAGGAATTAATGAGCAGTTCTTC.

This clonotype has more than one count but fewer than ten. The chain couples TRBV6-6 to TRBJ2-7, with 7 positions matching TRBD1. CDR1 MNHNY and CDR2 SVGAGI come from the germline V gene (reference sequence). CDR3 length: 13 amino acids. V dropped 2 bases and J dropped 2; count of bases not matched to a gene: 0. DNA of the CDR3: TGTGCCAGCAGTTACAGGGGGCCCTACGAGCAGTACGTC. Its translation is CASSYRGPYEQYV.

This chain links TRBV7-9 with TRBJ2-7, with D unclear. CDR1 is SEHNR and CDR2 is FQNEAQ in the germline V gene (reference sequence). V dropped 1 base and J dropped 3 bases, with 10 bases sitting between them. This CDR3 contains 14 residues. The CDR3 region has the DNA TGTGCCAGCAGCTTAGGAGCAGTGTACTACGAGCAGTACTTC. Translating it yields CASSLGAVYYEQYF.

This rearrangement joins TRBV12-3 or TRBV12-4 to TRBJ2-2, with 7 bases aligning to TRBD1. The CDR3 contains 17 residues. The ends lost 2 bases at V and 4 bases at J; junction bases unmatched: 10. CDR3 sequence (DNA): TGTGCCAGCAGTTTAACCGGGACAGTCACCGGCACCGGGGAGCTGTTTTTT. This translates into CASSLTGTVTGTGELFF.

This clonotype showed up just a few times. A read error is likely, as this CDR3 ends without the conserved phenylalanine or tryptophan. The DNA is left out, because the CDR3 cannot be placed on it with certainty; the CDR3 is given as TCRdb lists it. The rearrangement links TRBV7-6 to TRBJ1-5. The CDR3 numbers 8 amino acids, ends counted. Germline assignment: CDR1 SGHVS and CDR2 FNYEAQ. The CDR3 protein is CASSLVIT.

In this sample, this clonotype turned up many times. The rearrangement links TRBV6-1 to TRBJ1-6, with 8 bases identical to TRBD1. V was clipped by 5 bases and J by 4 bases; unmatched bases: 10. The germline CDR1 and CDR2 sequences are MNHNS and SASEGT. This CDR3 contains 17 residues. CDR3 coding DNA: TGTGCCAGCAGTCCTCATCAGGGGGCGAAATATAATTCACCCCTCCACTTT. Its translation: CASSPHQGAKYNSPLHF.

This clonotype was counted many times. The CDR3 DNA follows: TGTGCCAGCAGCCGCAGGGTGGAGGGTACTGAAGCTTTCTTT. Its protein is CASSRRVEGTEAFF. The rearrangement uses TRBV12-3 or TRBV12-4 and TRBJ1-1, with D maybe TRBD1 (5 bases). The CDR3 sequence is 14 residues long. V was shortened by 6 bases and J by 5 bases, with 16 bases between the two germline ends.

This clonotype was seen ten or more times. The chain employs TRBV6-1 and TRBJ2-3; 15 bases fit TRBD2. The length of the CDR3 is 17 residues. V was pared by 2 bases and J by 4 bases, with 4 bases of the junction left unmatched. Germline loops: CDR1 MNHNS, CDR2 SASEGT. The CDR3 DNA reads as TGTGCCAGCAGTGAAAGGACTAGCGGGGGGGGTGCAGATACGCAGTATTTT. Its translation is CASSERTSGGGADTQYF.

The chain is built from TRBV20-1 and TRBJ2-7; D is unclear. V was clipped by 5 bases and J by 2 bases, with 19 bases between them. The CDR3 runs 15 residues. The germline V gene has CDR1 DFQATT and CDR2 SNEGSKA (reference sequence). The CDR3 nucleotides are TGCAGTGCTTCACAACCGACTGCGACCACCTACGAGCAGTACGTC. Its translation is CSASQPTATTYEQYV.

This clonotype has only a few counts. The V and J genes are TRBV7-6 and TRBJ2-7; either TRBD1 or TRBD2 may fit D (5 bases each). The CDR3 extends over 14 amino acids. Trimming pared 5 bases from V and 2 bases from J, leaving 13 bases between. Per the germline V gene, CDR1 is SGHVS and CDR2 is FNYEAQ. Here the CDR3 DNA reads TGTGCCAGCAGCACCGGGACCAGGACCTACGAGCAGTACTTC. Its protein is CASSTGTRTYEQYF. The full variable domain, with the rest looked up from reference TRBV7-6 and TRBJ2-7, is GAGVSQSPRYKVTKRGQDVALRCDPISGHVSLYWYRQALGQGPEFLTYFNYEAQQDKSGLPNDRFSAERPEGSISTLTIQRTEQRDSAMYRCASSTGTRTYEQYFGPGTRLTVT.

The genes are TRBV27 and TRBJ2-1; D is possibly TRBD1 (5 bases). The CDR3 runs 13 residues. V was clipped by 0 bases and J by 10 bases, with 10 bases between them. The germline gives CDR1 MNHEY, CDR2 SMNVEV (reference sequence). CDR3 sequence: CASSLSQDREQFF. The CDR3 nucleotides are TGTGCCAGCAGTTTATCACAGGATAGGGAGCAGTTCTTC.

The chain is built from TRBV6-2 or TRBV6-3 and TRBJ2-3; TRBD2 aligns across 12 bases. The CDR3 is 17 residues long. Germline V gene sequence: CDR1 MNHEY, CDR2 SVGEGT. Losses at the gene ends were 2 bases for V and 4 bases for J; bases not matched to a gene: 7. CDR3: CASSYEPTSGGPDTQYF. The CDR3 bases are TGTGCCAGCAGTTACGAACCGACTAGCGGGGGCCCAGATACGCAGTATTTT.

This clonotype has more than one count but fewer than ten. A much larger clone lies a single base off, so this may be a read error. The J gene is TRBJ2-7, the V gene TRBV25-1; D gene unclear. Germline CDR1 is MGHDK and CDR2 is SYGVNS. This CDR3 is 11 amino acids long. V was shortened by 8 bases and J by 3 bases, with 8 bases between the two germline ends. This chain's CDR3 is CASGHGYEQYF. The CDR3 region has the DNA TGTGCCAGCGGCCACGGCTACGAGCAGTACTTC.

This clonotype appeared a few times. This chain uses TRBV24-1 with TRBJ2-2, with D perhaps being TRBD1 or TRBD2 (5 bases each). Trimming shortened V by 9 bases and J by 0 bases, and 13 bases separated the two germline ends. Per germline, CDR1 KGHDR and CDR2 SFDVKD. The CDR3 sequence is 15 residues long. The CDR3 nucleotides are TGTGCCACCCAGTCCCGGGACCCGAACACCGGGGAGCTGTTTTTT. It codes for CATQSRDPNTGELFF.

The table lists this clonotype with a few counts. The chain combines TRBV11-2 with TRBJ1-6; TRBD1 is a possible D gene (6 bases). The CDR3 runs to 21 residues. Germline V gene data show CDR1 as SGHAT and CDR2 as FQNNGV. Trimming removed 4 bases from V and 0 bases from J, with 25 bases in between. CDR3 in amino acids: CASSYQSFGTQRSSYNSPLHF. In DNA form, the CDR3 reads TGTGCCAGCAGCTATCAATCGTTCGGGACACAGAGGAGCTCCTATAATTCACCCCTCCACTTT. Supplemented by reference TRBV11-2 and TRBJ1-6, the full variable domain reads EAGVAQSPRYKIIEKRQSVAFWCNPISGHATLYWYQQILGQGPKLLIQFQNNGVVDDSQLPKDRFSAERLKGVDSTLKIQPAKLEDSAVYLCASSYQSFGTQRSSYNSPLHFGNGTRLTVT.

This chain joins TRBV6-2 or TRBV6-3 and TRBJ2-4, with 9 bases fitting TRBD1. The CDR3 has 16 residues. Germline trimming cut 6 bases from V and 15 bases from J; bases unmatched to any gene: 21. The germline V gene has CDR1 MNHEY and CDR2 SVGEGT. CDR3 protein: CASSLTGGAKVSDRYF. The CDR3, as DNA: TGTGCCAGCAGCCTTACAGGGGGCGCAAAAGTCTCCGATCGGTACTTC.